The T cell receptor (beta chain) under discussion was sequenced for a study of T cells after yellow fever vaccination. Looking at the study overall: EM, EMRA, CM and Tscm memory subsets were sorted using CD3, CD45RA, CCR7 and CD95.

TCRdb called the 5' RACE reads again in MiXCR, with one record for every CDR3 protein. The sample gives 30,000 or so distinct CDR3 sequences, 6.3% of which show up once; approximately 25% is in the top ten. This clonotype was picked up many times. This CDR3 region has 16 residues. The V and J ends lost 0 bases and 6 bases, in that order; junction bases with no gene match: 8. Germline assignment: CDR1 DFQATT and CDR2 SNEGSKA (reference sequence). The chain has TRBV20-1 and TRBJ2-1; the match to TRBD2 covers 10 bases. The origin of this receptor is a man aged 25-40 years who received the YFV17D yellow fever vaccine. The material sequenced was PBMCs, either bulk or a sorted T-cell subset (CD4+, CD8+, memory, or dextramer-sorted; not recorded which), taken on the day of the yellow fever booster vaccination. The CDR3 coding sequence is TGCAGTGCTAGAGATCCGGCTAGCGGGAGTGGCAATGAGCAGTTCTTC. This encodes CSARDPASGSGNEQFF.